Below are 9 T cell receptor beta chains sequenced from a single sample in a study of blood T cell repertoires in COVID-19. Measured with immunoSEQ multiplex PCR; TCRdb has only the in-frame clones, and not every one. The profile shows about 120,000 clones, under 90% of them singletons. The source material was peripheral blood. These receptors were collected from a man in his sixties with acute or convalescent COVID-19.

In its sample, this clone was seen once. V usage is TRBV28 and J usage is TRBJ2-7; maybe TRBD2 (5 bases). V gave up 6 bases and J gave up 2 bases, with 17 bases separating them. This CDR3 region has 15 residues. Germline V lookup: CDR1 MDHEN, CDR2 SYDVKM. This chain's CDR3 is CASSFGGAAAYEQYF. The CDR3 coding sequence is TGTGCCAGCAGCTTTGGAGGCGCAGCCGCCTACGAGCAGTACTTC.

This chain links TRBV28 with TRBJ2-7, with D possibly TRBD1 on 7 matching bases. CDR1 and CDR2 from the germline V gene are MDHEN and SYDVKM. Trimming stripped 5 bases from V and 2 bases from J, with 16 bases between. This CDR3 comprises 15 residues. CDR3 sequence: CASSKTGRFPYEQYF. DNA of the CDR3: TGTGCCAGCAGTAAGACAGGGAGGTTCCCCTACGAGCAGTACTTC.

This rearrangement joins TRBV7-4 to TRBJ2-1, with 9 bases identical to TRBD2. The germline gives CDR1 SGHVT, CDR2 SQSDAQ. CDR3 length: 16 residues. The V segment lost 2 bases and the J segment 7 bases; nucleotides outside the gene matches: 9. The CDR3 spells CASSLWGAAGGNEQFF. The DNA of the CDR3 is TGTGCCAGCAGCTTATGGGGGGCAGCGGGAGGTAATGAGCAGTTCTTC.

This clone was picked up a small number of times. The chain recombines TRBV28 with TRBJ1-5; D not resolved. The germline V and J ends were trimmed by 5 bases and 4 bases, with 12 bases remaining between them. The CDR3 is made up of 14 amino acids. From germline, CDR1 is MDHEN and CDR2 SYDVKM. CDR3 loop: CASSPLSVNQPQHF. The CDR3 nucleotides are TGTGCCAGCAGTCCATTATCGGTGAATCAGCCCCAGCATTTT. Using reference TRBV28 and TRBJ1-5 for the parts outside the CDR3, the full variable domain is DVKVTQSSRYLVKRTGEKVFLECVQDMDHENMFWYRQDPGLGLRLIYFSYDVKMKEKGDIPEGYSVSREKKERFSLILESASTNQTSMYLCASSPLSVNQPQHFGDGTRLSIL.

Only one count was recorded for this clone. This chain connects TRBV28 to TRBJ1-2; D is uncertain. CDR3 length equals 14 residues. Germline V lookup: CDR1 MDHEN, CDR2 SYDVKM. The V end was cut by 6 bases, the J end by 4 bases, with 15 bases between. The CDR3 loop is CASSYPWSSYGYTF. The CDR3 DNA reads TGTGCCAGCAGCTACCCATGGTCCTCCTATGGCTACACCTTC.

The V gene is TRBV6-5, the J gene TRBJ2-7; D remains ambiguous. Germline CDR1 reads MNHEY; CDR2 reads SVGAGI. Deletions cut 6 bases from V and 2 bases from J, with 17 bases between. The CDR3 covers 15 residues. DNA of the CDR3: TGTGCCAGCAGAAGCCCTTATAAAACCCCCTACGAGCAGTACTTC. Translated: CASRSPYKTPYEQYF.

This clone was observed once. The chain is built from TRBV21-1 and TRBJ2-1; the tabulated D call, TRBD2, remains unverified against the DNA. TRBV21-1 is a listed pseudogene. The CDR3 spans 17 residues. The CDR3 DNA sequence: TGTGCCAGCAGCATCCCCGGCCGGAGGAGATCCTACAATGAGCAGTTCTTC. Residues: CASSIPGRRRSYNEQFF.

This rearrangement joins TRBV20-1 to TRBJ2-3, with 9 bases fitting TRBD1. With V trimmed by 3 bases and J by 5 bases, 9 bases remained unmatched. The CDR3 is made up of 15 amino acids. Germline CDR1 is DFQATT and CDR2 is SNEGSKA (reference sequence). The CDR3 here is CSASSRDREKDTQYF. CDR3 nucleotides: TGCAGTGCTAGTAGTAGGGACAGGGAAAAAGATACGCAGTATTTT.

This clone was observed a single time. The rearrangement links TRBV27 to TRBJ1-6; a weak D match, TRBD1 (6 bases). CDR3 length: 14 residues. The germline CDR1 and CDR2 sequences are MNHEY and SMNVEV (reference sequence). Between the trimmed V and J ends, which lost 3 bases and 6 bases, there was a span of 9 bases. DNA of the CDR3: TGTGCCAGCAGTTTCAACAGGGTTAATTCACCCCTCCACTTT. This codes for CASSFNRVNSPLHF.